The rows below give T cell receptor beta chains drawn from one sample of a study of blood T cell repertoires in COVID-19. Libraries were prepared by immunoSEQ multiplex PCR; TCRdb keeps only in-frame clonotypes and omits some of them. The sample has 110,000 to 150,000 clones, around 80% seen once. The sample taken for sequencing was PBMCs or T cells enriched from blood (not recorded which). The receptor set was obtained from a woman between 18 and 30 years old who had been exposed to COVID-19. CDR3s include the opening cysteine and the closing phenylalanine or tryptophan. Each record gives: clone size, CDR3 length, J gene, D gene, V gene, CDR3 DNA, CDR3 protein. The D gene is left open where the match is weak. Expanded clones are given a class, and other clones once, few, many or no size at all.

.,12,TRBJ1-4,.,TRBV5-1,TGCGCCAGCAGCAGGGGTAATGAAAAACTGTTTTTT,CASSRGNEKLFF
.,13,TRBJ1-3,.,TRBV19,TGTGCCAGCCTGCGGGGGCAAGGAAACACCATATATTTT,CASLRGQGNTIYF
.,15,TRBJ2-1,TRBD1,TRBV4-2,TGTGCCAGCAGCCAAGCCACAGGGGGTCTTAATGAGCAGTTCTTC,CASSQATGGLNEQFF
.,14,TRBJ1-5,.,TRBV28,TGTGCCAGCACCACACACCTTAGCAATCAGCCCCAGCATTTT,CASTTHLSNQPQHF
.,15,TRBJ2-1,.,TRBV10-3,TGTGCCATCAGTTCTTGGGAGATCTCCTACAATGAGCAGTTCTTC,CAISSWEISYNEQFF
.,14,TRBJ2-7,TRBD2,TRBV7-2,TGTGCCAGCAGCCCCTCGGGAGGGCGCAACGAGCAGTACTTC,CASSPSGGRNEQYF
many,11,TRBJ2-1,.,TRBV30,TGTGCCTGGAGGGGTCCGGGGTCAGGGTTCTTC,CAWRGPGSGFF
.,16,TRBJ2-3,.,TRBV11-2,TGTGCCAGCAGCATGGCGGCGGGCTTAGGCACAGATACGCAGTATTTT,CASSMAAGLGTDTQYF
.,14,TRBJ1-1,.,TRBV7-2,TGTGCCTCCTTTTCGCTAGGGGCTAACACTGAAGCTTTCTTT,CASFSLGANTEAFF
.,17,TRBJ2-1,TRBD2,TRBV6-2/TRBV6-3,TGTGCCAGCAGTTACGGGGGACTAGCGGGGGCCTACAATGAGCAGTTCTTC,CASSYGGLAGAYNEQFF
.,16,TRBJ2-1,.,TRBV5-1,TGCGCCAGCAGCTTGGCCGACAGCTTCTCCTACAATGAGCAGTTCTTC,CASSLADSFSYNEQFF
.,17,TRBJ2-1,.,TRBV7-9,TGTGCCAGCAGTTCTGACAGACTGTACCGCCTGTACAATGAGCAGTTCTTC,CASSSDRLYRLYNEQFF
.,15,TRBJ2-1,.,TRBV9,TGTGCCAGCAGCGTCGGTATAGCGGCCTACAATGAGCAGTTCTTC,CASSVGIAAYNEQFF
once,14,TRBJ2-2,.,TRBV6-9,TGTGCCAGTCTCCCAGGGTATGCCACCGGGGAGCTGTTTTTT,CASLPGYATGELFF